This TCR beta chain was sequenced for a study of blood T cell repertoires in COVID-19. Generated by immunoSEQ multiplex PCR, the TCRdb table keeps only in-frame clones and is missing some. The sample lists 300,000 to 350,000 clones; 88% were seen once. CDR3 length: 14 residues. Trimming shortened V by 5 bases and J by 3 bases, and 10 bases separated the two germline ends. Per the germline V gene, CDR1 is SGHTA and CDR2 is FQGNSA. The receptor was derived from a woman in her 70s with COVID-19, enrolled during active disease. The chain combines TRBV7-2 with TRBJ2-2; D call uncertain. The specimen was peripheral blood. The CDR3 region has the DNA TGTGCCAGCAGCCGTACTGTGTACACCGGGGAGCTGTTTTTT. This translates into CASSRTVYTGELFF.